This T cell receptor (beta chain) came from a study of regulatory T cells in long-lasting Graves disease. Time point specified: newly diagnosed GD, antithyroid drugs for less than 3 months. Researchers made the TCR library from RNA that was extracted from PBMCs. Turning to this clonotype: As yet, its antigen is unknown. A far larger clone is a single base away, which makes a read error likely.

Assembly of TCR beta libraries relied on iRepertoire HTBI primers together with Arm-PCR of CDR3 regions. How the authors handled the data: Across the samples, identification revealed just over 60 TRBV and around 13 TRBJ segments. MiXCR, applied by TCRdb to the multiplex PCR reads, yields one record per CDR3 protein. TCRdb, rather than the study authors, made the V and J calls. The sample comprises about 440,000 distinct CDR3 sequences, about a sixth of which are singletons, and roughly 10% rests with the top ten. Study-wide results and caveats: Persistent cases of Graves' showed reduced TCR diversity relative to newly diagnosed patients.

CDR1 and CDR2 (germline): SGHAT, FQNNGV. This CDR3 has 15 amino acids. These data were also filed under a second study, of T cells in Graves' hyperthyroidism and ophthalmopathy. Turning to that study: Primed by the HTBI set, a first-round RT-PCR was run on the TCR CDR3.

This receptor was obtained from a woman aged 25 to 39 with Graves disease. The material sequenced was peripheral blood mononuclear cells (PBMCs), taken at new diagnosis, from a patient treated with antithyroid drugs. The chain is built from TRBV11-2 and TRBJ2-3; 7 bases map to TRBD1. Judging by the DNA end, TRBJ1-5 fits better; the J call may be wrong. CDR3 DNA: TGTGCCAGCAGCTTACAGACCAGGGGGGCAGATACGCAGCATTTT. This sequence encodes CASSLQTRGADTQHF.